Shown below are 17 T cell receptor beta chains from a single sample sequenced in a study of blood T cell repertoires in COVID-19. Measured with immunoSEQ multiplex PCR; TCRdb has only the in-frame clones, and not every one. The sample carries about 130,000 clones, 70% to 85% recorded once. Sequencing was done on a sample of PBMCs or T cells enriched from blood (not recorded which). The receptors here all came from a man in his fifties or sixties who had recovered from COVID-19.

V and J are TRBV5-1 and TRBJ1-1; a possible D gene is TRBD1 (6 bases). Trimming left V 6 bases short and J 1 base short, with 16 bases between. The CDR3 runs to 15 residues. CDR1 is SGHRS and CDR2 is YFSETQ in the germline V gene. CDR3 coding DNA: TGCGCCAGCAAAAACTCAGGGGTGAGGAACACTGAAGCTTTCTTT. Translation gives CASKNSGVRNTEAFF.

The chain's CDR3 is CASSSGQGTGELFF. In DNA form, the CDR3 reads TGTGCCAGCAGCTCGGGACAGGGCACCGGGGAGCTGTTTTTT. This rearrangement joins TRBV7-9 to TRBJ2-2; the match to TRBD1 covers 9 bases. Germline loops: CDR1 SEHNR, CDR2 FQNEAQ (reference sequence). Germline trimming cut 4 bases from V and 4 bases from J; bases unmatched to any gene: 1. There are 14 residues in the CDR3.

The V gene is TRBV12-3 or TRBV12-4, the J gene TRBJ1-1; the D gene is possibly TRBD1 (5 bases). The CDR3 is made up of 13 amino acids. The V and J ends lost 6 bases and 2 bases respectively, with 10 bases between them. DNA of the CDR3: TGTGCCAGCAGCTGGACAACTAACACTGAAGCTTTCTTT. Protein: CASSWTTNTEAFF.

The chain couples TRBV18 to TRBJ1-6, with a possible D match to TRBD1 (5 bases). CDR3 length: 15 amino acids. Trimming stripped 3 bases from V and 7 bases from J, with 13 bases between. From germline, CDR1 is KGHSH and CDR2 LQKENI. CDR3 in amino acids: CASSPKEGRNSPLHF. In DNA form, the CDR3 reads TGTGCCAGCTCACCCAAAGAGGGGAGGAATTCACCCCTCCACTTT.

The chain carries TRBV7-8 and TRBJ1-2; 8 bases match TRBD1. V lost 4 bases to trimming and J lost 4 bases; unmatched junction nucleotides: 8. Germline CDR1 is SGHVS and CDR2 is FQNEAQ. The CDR3 has 15 amino acids. CDR3 bases: TGTGCCAGCAGCTCTAGAGGACAGGGAGGCTATGGCTACACCTTC. This encodes CASSSRGQGGYGYTF.

The chain joins TRBV6-2 or TRBV6-3 to TRBJ1-2, with 7 bases lining up with TRBD1. The V segment lost 2 bases and the J segment 4 bases; nucleotides outside the gene matches: 4. Germline loops: CDR1 MNHEY, CDR2 SVGEGT. The CDR3 runs to 14 residues. CDR3 amino acids: CASSYDRVGYGYTF. The CDR3 bases are TGTGCCAGCAGTTACGACAGGGTGGGCTATGGCTACACCTTC.

V usage is TRBV9 and J usage is TRBJ2-2; D may be TRBD1 (6 bases). V gave up 1 base and J gave up 5 bases, with 12 bases separating them. CDR1 is SGDLS and CDR2 is YYNGEE in the germline V gene. CDR3 length: 15 amino acids. The CDR3 sequence is CASSVRTDWTGELFF. CDR3 DNA: TGTGCCAGCAGCGTAAGGACAGATTGGACCGGGGAGCTGTTTTTT. Looking up the rest from reference TRBV9 and TRBJ2-2 gives the full variable domain: DSGVTQTPKHLITATGQRVTLRCSPRSGDLSVYWYQQSLDQGLQFLIQYYNGEERAKGNILERFSAQQFPDLHSELNLSSLELGDSALYFCASSVRTDWTGELFFGEGSRLTVL.

The chain employs TRBV19 and TRBJ2-2, with D perhaps matching TRBD2 (6 bases). This CDR3 has 16 amino acids. The V gene lost 4 bases and the J gene lost 0 bases, with 12 bases spanning the gap. The germline V gene has CDR1 LNHDA and CDR2 SQIVND (reference sequence). The CDR3 reads CASSTGLGTNTGELFF. The DNA of the CDR3 is TGTGCCAGTAGTACGGGACTGGGTACGAACACCGGGGAGCTGTTTTTT.

The J gene is TRBJ2-2, the V gene TRBV18, with 7 bases aligning to TRBD1. Germline V gene data show CDR1 as KGHSH and CDR2 as LQKENI. The CDR3 extends over 16 amino acids. The junction had 2 bases not matched to a gene; V was cut back by 1 base and J by 0 bases. The CDR3 DNA sequence: TGTGCCAGCTCACCACTGACAGGGTCGAACACCGGGGAGCTGTTTTTT. Protein sequence: CASSPLTGSNTGELFF.

The chain uses TRBV7-2 and TRBJ1-2; D unresolved. Germline assignment: CDR1 SGHTA and CDR2 FQGNSA. The V gene lost 0 bases and the J gene lost 8 bases, with 13 bases spanning the gap. The length of the CDR3 is 14 residues. CDR3 sequence: CASSLASSSLGYTF. The DNA of the CDR3 is TGTGCCAGCAGCTTAGCCTCGAGTAGCCTAGGCTACACCTTC.

The chain employs TRBV5-1 and TRBJ2-5; no clear D. V lost 4 bases, J lost 2 bases, and 3 bases lay in between. The CDR3 length is 11 residues. The V gene's germline CDR1 is SGHRS and CDR2 YFSETQ. The CDR3 DNA reads as TGCGCCAGCAGCCGTCAAGAGACCCAGTACTTC. This translates into CASSRQETQYF.

The V and J genes are TRBV7-2 and TRBJ2-1, with 7 bases matching TRBD2. This CDR3 spans 14 amino acids. Per the germline V gene, CDR1 is SGHTA and CDR2 is FQGNSA. Trimming took 3 bases from V and 9 from J; bases not matched to a gene: 8. As DNA, the CDR3 is TGTGCCAGCAGCTTTGCGGGAGTGGCGATTGAGCAGTTCTTC. It yields the protein CASSFAGVAIEQFF. The complete variable domain, with remaining parts taken from reference TRBV7-2 and TRBJ2-1, reads GAGVSQSPSNKVTEKGKDVELRCDPISGHTALYWYRQSLGQGLEFLIYFQGNSAPDKSGLPSDRFSAERTGGSVSTLTIQRTQQEDSAVYLCASSFAGVAIEQFFGPGTRLTVL.

The chain has TRBV4-1 and TRBJ1-4; tentative D call: TRBD1 (5 bases). Germline CDR1 and CDR2: MGHRA and YSYEKL. The CDR3 has 16 amino acids. Trimming stripped 1 base from V and 7 bases from J, with 16 bases between. CDR3 in amino acids: CASSQGYQGGREKLFF. CDR3 nucleotide sequence: TGCGCCAGCAGCCAAGGGTACCAGGGTGGGCGTGAAAAACTGTTTTTT.

This chain uses TRBV18 with TRBJ1-6; D is possibly TRBD1 (6 bases). Trimming removed 1 base from V and 8 bases from J, with 12 bases in between. Per the germline V gene, CDR1 is KGHSH and CDR2 is LQKENI. This CDR3 region has 15 residues. The CDR3 protein is CASSPLAGADSPLHF. CDR3 DNA: TGTGCCAGCTCACCACTGGCAGGGGCGGATTCACCCCTCCACTTT.

The gene calls are TRBV2 and TRBJ2-2, with 10 bases lining up with TRBD2. Per germline, CDR1 SNHLY and CDR2 FYNNEI. This CDR3 contains 15 residues. V was clipped by 4 bases and J by 1 base; unmatched bases: 0. CDR3 sequence reads: CASSASGGNTGELFF. The CDR3 region has the DNA TGTGCCAGCAGTGCTAGCGGGGGGAACACCGGGGAGCTGTTTTTT.

This clone was seen only a few times. The chain recombines TRBV5-1 with TRBJ1-1, with D uncertain. The germline V gene has CDR1 SGHRS and CDR2 YFSETQ. The CDR3 extends over 13 amino acids. V was shortened by 5 bases and J by 0 bases, with 8 bases between the two germline ends. CDR3: CASREQMNTEAFF. The CDR3 DNA follows: TGCGCCAGCAGAGAGCAAATGAACACTGAAGCTTTCTTT.

This clone was observed once. The gene calls are TRBV7-2 and TRBJ2-7; a weak D match, TRBD2 (5 bases). Germline V CDR1 and CDR2: SGHTA, FQGNSA. V dropped 5 bases and J dropped 5 bases, with 10 bases sitting between them. The CDR3 has 12 residues. CDR3 amino acids: CASSPSRHEQYF. In nucleotides, the CDR3 is TGTGCCAGCAGCCCTAGCCGGCACGAGCAGTACTTC.